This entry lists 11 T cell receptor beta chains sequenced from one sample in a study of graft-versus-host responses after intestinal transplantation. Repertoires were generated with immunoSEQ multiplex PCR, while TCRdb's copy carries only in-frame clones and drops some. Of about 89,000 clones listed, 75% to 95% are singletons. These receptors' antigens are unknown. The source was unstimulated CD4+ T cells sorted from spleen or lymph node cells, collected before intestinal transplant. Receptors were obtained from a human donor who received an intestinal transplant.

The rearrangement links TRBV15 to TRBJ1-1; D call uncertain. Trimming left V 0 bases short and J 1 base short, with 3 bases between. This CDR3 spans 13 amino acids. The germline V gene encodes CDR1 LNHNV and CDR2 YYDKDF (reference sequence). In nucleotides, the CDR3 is TGTGCCACCAGCAGAGATAGGAACACTGAAGCTTTCTTT. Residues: CATSRDRNTEAFF.

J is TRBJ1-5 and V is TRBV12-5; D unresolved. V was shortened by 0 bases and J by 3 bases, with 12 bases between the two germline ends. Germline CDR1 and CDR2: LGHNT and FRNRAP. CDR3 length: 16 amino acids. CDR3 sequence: CASGLVRSEVNQPQHF. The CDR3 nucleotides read TGTGCTAGTGGTTTGGTACGGAGTGAGGTCAATCAGCCCCAGCATTTT. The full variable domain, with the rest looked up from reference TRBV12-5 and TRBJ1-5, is DARVTQTPRHKVTEMGQEVTMRCQPILGHNTVFWYRQTMMQGLELLAYFRNRAPLDDSGMPKDRFSAEMPDATLATLKIQPSEPRDSAVYFCASGLVRSEVNQPQHFGDGTRLSIL.

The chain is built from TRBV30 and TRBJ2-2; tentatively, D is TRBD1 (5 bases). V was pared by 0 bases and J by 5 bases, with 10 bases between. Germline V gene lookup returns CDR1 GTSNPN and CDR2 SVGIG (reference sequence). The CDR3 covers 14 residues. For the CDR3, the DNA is TGTGCCTGGAGTGTACTGCAGGGTACCGGGGAGCTGTTTTTT. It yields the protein CAWSVLQGTGELFF. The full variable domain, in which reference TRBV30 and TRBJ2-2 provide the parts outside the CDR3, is SQTIHQWPATLVQPVGSPLSLECTVEGTSNPNLYWYRQAAGRGLQLLFYSVGIGQISSEVPQNLSASRPQDRQFILSSKKLLLSDSGFYLCAWSVLQGTGELFFGEGSRLTVL.

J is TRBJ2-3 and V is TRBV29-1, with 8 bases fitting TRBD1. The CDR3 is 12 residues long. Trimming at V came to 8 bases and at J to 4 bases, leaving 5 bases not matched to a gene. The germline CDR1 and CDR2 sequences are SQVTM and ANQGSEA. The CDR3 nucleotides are TGCAGCTTCGGACAGGGCCCAGATACGCAGTATTTT. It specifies CSFGQGPDTQYF.

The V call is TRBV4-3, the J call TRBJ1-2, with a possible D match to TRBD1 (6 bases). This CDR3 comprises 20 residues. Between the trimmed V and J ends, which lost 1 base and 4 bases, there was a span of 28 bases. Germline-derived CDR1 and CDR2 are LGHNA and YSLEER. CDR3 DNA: TGCGCCAGCAGCCAAGTTGGCGGAATGCGGGGGGCATCCAGTTTCTATGGCTACACCTTC. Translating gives CASSQVGGMRGASSFYGYTF.

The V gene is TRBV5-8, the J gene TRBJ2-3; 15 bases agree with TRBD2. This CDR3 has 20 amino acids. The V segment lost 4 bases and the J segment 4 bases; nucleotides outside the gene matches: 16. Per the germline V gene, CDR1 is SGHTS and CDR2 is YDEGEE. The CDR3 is CASSPPGTSGGFSLADTQYF. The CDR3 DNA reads TGTGCCAGCAGCCCACCCGGGACTAGCGGGGGGTTCAGCCTGGCAGATACGCAGTATTTT.

The CDR3 DNA reads as TGTGCCAGCAGCTTATCGGAGACCCAGTACTTC. Its protein product is CASSLSETQYF. This chain uses TRBV11-2 with TRBJ2-5, with D unclear. Germline V gene data show CDR1 as SGHAT and CDR2 as FQNNGV. V was pared by 2 bases and J by 5 bases, with 3 bases between. The CDR3 totals 11 residues.

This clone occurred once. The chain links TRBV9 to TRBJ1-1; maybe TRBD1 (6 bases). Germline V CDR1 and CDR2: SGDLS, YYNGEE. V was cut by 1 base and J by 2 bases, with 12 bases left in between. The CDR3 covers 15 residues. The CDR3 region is CASSVSTQGNTEAFF. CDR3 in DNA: TGTGCCAGCAGCGTATCAACACAGGGTAACACTGAAGCTTTCTTT.

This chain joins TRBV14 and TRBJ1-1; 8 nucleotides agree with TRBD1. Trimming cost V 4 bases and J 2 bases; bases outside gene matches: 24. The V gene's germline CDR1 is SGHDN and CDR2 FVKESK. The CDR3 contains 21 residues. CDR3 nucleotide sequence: TGTGCCAGCAGCCGAATTCGACCGCCCGACAGGGGACGCCGGAAAAACACTGAAGCTTTCTTT. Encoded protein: CASSRIRPPDRGRRKNTEAFF.

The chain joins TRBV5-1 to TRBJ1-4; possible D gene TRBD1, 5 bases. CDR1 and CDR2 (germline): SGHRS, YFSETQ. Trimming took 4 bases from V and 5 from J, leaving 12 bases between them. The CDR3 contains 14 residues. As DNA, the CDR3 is TGCGCCAGCAGCGGAGGGACGGAAAATGAAAAACTGTTTTTT. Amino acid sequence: CASSGGTENEKLFF.

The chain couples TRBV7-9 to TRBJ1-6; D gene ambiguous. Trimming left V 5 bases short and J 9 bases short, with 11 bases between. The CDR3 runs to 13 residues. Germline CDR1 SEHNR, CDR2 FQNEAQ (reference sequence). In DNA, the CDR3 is TGTGCCAGCAGCCCACCCACGCGTTCACCCCTCCACTTT. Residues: CASSPPTRSPLHF.